This T cell receptor beta chain appears in the sequencing data of a study of T cell changes during pregnancy in multiple sclerosis. Profiling relied on immunoSEQ multiplex PCR, and the TCRdb table lists in-frame clones only, not all of them. The data hold 30,000 to 35,000 clones, with 70% to 90% observed a single time. Per germline, CDR1 MNHNS and CDR2 SASEGT. Deletions cut 1 base from V and 4 bases from J, with 12 bases between. This CDR3 is 15 amino acids long. The J gene is TRBJ2-3, the V gene TRBV6-1, with D perhaps matching TRBD2 (7 bases). The starting material was CD8+ T cells from peripheral blood mononuclear cells, obtained in the second trimester of pregnancy. This receptor was obtained from a female donor with multiple sclerosis, enrolled in a pregnancy study. CDR3 in DNA: TGTGCCAGCAGTGAAGAGGGCGGGGGCGCAGATACGCAGTATTTT. Protein sequence: CASSEEGGGADTQYF.